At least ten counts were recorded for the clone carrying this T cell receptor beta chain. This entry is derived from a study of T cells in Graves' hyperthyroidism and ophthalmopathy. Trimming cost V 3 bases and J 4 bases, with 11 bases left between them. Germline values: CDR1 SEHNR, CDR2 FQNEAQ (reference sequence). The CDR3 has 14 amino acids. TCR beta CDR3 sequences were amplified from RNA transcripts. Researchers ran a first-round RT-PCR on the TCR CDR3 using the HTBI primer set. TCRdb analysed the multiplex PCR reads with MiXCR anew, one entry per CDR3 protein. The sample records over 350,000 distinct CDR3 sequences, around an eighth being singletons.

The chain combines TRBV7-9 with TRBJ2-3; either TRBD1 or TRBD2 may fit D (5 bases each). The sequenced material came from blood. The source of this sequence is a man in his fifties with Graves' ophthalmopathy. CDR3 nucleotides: TGTGCCAGCAGCTTTTCTGGGACCCCAGATACGCAGTATTTT. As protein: CASSFSGTPDTQYF.